This T cell receptor (beta chain) was obtained from a study of T cell responses to AZD1222 COVID-19 vaccine. As regards this clone: Its specificity is not known.

Trimming cost V 5 bases and J 2 bases; bases outside gene matches: 6. CDR3 size: 16 residues. Germline CDR1 and CDR2: SGHTA and FQGNSA. Only in-frame clones appear in the TCRdb table, and some are missing; sequencing was by immunoSEQ multiplex PCR. The sample shows about 150,000 clones, about 90% of them seen only once. General study points: Most donors were white British, females outnumbered males, and clonal diversity was possibly underestimated. It was only six AZD1222 recipients who were seropositive at baseline. Distributed over spike, vaccine-associated CD4 TCRs predominated at 160-218 and 743-854.

The J gene is TRBJ2-2, the V gene TRBV7-2, with 9 bases that match TRBD2. The TCR sequence derives from an adult who received the AZD1222 COVID-19 vaccine. The sequencing used peripheral blood, collected 28 days after the second AZD1222 dose. The CDR3 loop is CASSLRLAANTGELFF. The CDR3 DNA sequence: TGTGCCAGCAGCCTCCGACTAGCGGCTAACACCGGGGAGCTGTTTTTT.